Listed below are T cell receptor beta chains from one sample, sequenced in a study of T cells in Graves' hyperthyroidism and ophthalmopathy. TCRdb ran MiXCR on the multiplex PCR reads and lists one entry per CDR3 protein. The sample has roughly 180,000 distinct CDR3 sequences; over 15% are singletons. Sequencing was performed on blood. The receptor set was obtained from a woman in her forties or fifties with Graves' hyperthyroidism. The CDR3 runs from the conserved cysteine through the conserved F or W. D genes are given only for firm matches. The size field is filled for only some rows; it gives once, few, many or a size class.

TRBJ2-3,TRBV7-2,TRBD1,many,TGTGCCAGCAGCTTGTTTCAGGGGGCCACAGATACGCAGTATTTT,CASSLFQGATDTQYF
TRBJ2-7,TRBV5-5,-,many,TGTGCCAGCAGCCTCCAATCCCACGAGCAGTACTTC,CASSLQSHEQYF
TRBJ2-1,TRBV20-1,TRBD1,many,TGCAGTGCTGCCGGGACAGGGACTTACAATGAGCAGTTCTTC,CSAAGTGTYNEQFF
TRBJ2-4,TRBV7-8,-,many,TGTGCCAGCAGCTTAGCGCTTGGGCAGACAGCCATAGCCAAAAACATTCAGTACTTC,CASSLALGQTAIAKNIQYF
TRBJ2-5,TRBV4-2,-,many,TGTGCCAGCAGCCAAGATCGGCGAGAGACCCAGTACTTC,CASSQDRRETQYF
TRBJ2-5,TRBV7-9,-,many,TGTGCCAGCAGCTTTGTGGGGGCCGGCCGGGGAGAGACCCAGTACTTC,CASSFVGAGRGETQYF
TRBJ2-3,TRBV4-1,-,few,TGCGCCAGCAGCCAGTCCCCGGAGGGCACAGATACGCAGTATTTT,CASSQSPEGTDTQYF
TRBJ2-2,TRBV2,-,many,TGTGCCAGCAGTGAAAGTACCGGGTGGGGTCGGGCCGGGGAGCTGTTTTTT,CASSESTGWGRAGELFF
TRBJ1-1,TRBV15,-,many,TGTGCCACCAGCAGAGATAGACACTGGAACACTGAAGCTTTCTTT,CATSRDRHWNTEAFF
TRBJ1-1,TRBV7-3,-,-,TGTGCCAGCAGCTTATCTATGGGTGGGTTTGCTGAAGCTTTCTTT,CASSLSMGGFAEAFF
TRBJ2-1,TRBV10-3,-,many,TGTGCCATCAGTGGTAACCTAGGGACTTATGAGCAGTTCTTC,CAISGNLGTYEQFF